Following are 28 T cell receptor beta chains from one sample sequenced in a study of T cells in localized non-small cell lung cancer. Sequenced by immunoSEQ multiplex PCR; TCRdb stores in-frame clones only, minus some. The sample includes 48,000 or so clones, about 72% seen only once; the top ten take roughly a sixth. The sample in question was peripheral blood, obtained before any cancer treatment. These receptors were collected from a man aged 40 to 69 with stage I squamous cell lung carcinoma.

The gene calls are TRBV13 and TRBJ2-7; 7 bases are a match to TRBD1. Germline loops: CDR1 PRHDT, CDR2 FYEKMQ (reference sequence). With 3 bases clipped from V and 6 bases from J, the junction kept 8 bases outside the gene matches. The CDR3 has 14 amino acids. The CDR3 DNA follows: TGTGCCAGCAGCTTGCCCGAACAGGGGTTCGAGCAGTACTTC. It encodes CASSLPEQGFEQYF.

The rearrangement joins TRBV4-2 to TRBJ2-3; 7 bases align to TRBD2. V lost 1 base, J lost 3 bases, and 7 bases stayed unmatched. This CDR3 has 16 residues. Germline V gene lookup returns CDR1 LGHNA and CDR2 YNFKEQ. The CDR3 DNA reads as TGTGCCAGCAGCCAAGGGGCGGGGGTAATGACAGATACGCAGTATTTT. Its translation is CASSQGAGVMTDTQYF.

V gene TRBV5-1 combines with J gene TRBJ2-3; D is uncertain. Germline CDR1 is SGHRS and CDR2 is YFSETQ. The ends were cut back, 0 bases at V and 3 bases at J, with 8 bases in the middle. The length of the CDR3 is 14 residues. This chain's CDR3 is CASSLGVSTDTQYF. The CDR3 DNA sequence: TGCGCCAGCAGCTTGGGAGTCTCTACAGATACGCAGTATTTT.

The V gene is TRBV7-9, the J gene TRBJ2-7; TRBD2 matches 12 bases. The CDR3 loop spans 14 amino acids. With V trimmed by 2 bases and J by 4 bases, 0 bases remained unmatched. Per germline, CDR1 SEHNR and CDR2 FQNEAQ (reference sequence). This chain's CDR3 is CASSLLAGGYEQYF. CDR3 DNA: TGTGCCAGCAGCTTACTAGCGGGGGGGTACGAGCAGTACTTC.

As DNA, the CDR3 is TGTGCCAGCAGCACCTCCGGGACAGGGGTCAATGAGCAGTTCTTC. This translates into CASSTSGTGVNEQFF. The V call is TRBV11-3, the J call TRBJ2-1, with 10 bases identical to TRBD1. The CDR3 covers 15 residues. The V gene end was trimmed by 5 bases and the J gene end by 6 bases; junction bases not matched to a gene: 7. Germline V CDR1 and CDR2: SGHNT, YENEEA.

For the CDR3, the DNA is TGTGCCAGCAGTGAGAGGTGGTTGAACACTGAAGCTTTCTTT. Translating it yields CASSERWLNTEAFF. The chain couples TRBV2 to TRBJ1-1, with D unclear. In germline, CDR1 is SNHLY, CDR2 FYNNEI. The CDR3 length is 14 residues. V was pared by 3 bases and J by 0 bases, with 8 bases between. The variable domain in full, completed from reference TRBV2 and TRBJ1-1, reads EPEVTQTPSHQVTQMGQEVILRCVPISNHLYFYWYRQILGQKVEFLVSFYNNEISEKSEIFDDQFSVERPDGSNFTLKIRSTKLEDSAMYFCASSERWLNTEAFFGQGTRLTVV.

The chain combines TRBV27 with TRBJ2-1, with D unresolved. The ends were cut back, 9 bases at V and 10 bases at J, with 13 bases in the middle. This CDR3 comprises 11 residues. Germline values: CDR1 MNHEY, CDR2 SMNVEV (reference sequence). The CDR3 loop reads CASYTPAEQFF. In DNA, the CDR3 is TGTGCCAGTTATACCCCGGCGGAGCAGTTCTTC.

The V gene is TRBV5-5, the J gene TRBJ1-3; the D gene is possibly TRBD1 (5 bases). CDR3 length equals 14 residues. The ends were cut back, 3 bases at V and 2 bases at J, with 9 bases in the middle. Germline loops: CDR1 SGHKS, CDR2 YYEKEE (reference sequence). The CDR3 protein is CASSSFRAGNTIYF. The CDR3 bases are TGTGCCAGCAGCTCGTTCAGGGCTGGAAACACCATATATTTT. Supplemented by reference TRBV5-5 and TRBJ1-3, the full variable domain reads DAGVTQSPTHLIKTRGQQVTLRCSPISGHKSVSWYQQVLGQGPQFIFQYYEKEERGRGNFPDRFSARQFPNYSSELNVNALLLGDSALYLCASSSFRAGNTIYFGEGSWLTVV.

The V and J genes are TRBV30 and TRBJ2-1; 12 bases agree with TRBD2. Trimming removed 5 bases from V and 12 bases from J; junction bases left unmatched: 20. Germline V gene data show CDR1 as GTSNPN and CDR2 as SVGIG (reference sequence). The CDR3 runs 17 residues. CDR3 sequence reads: CAWGHKAGTSGLMGQFF. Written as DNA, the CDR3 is TGTGCCTGGGGGCATAAGGCCGGGACTAGCGGGTTAATGGGGCAGTTCTTC.

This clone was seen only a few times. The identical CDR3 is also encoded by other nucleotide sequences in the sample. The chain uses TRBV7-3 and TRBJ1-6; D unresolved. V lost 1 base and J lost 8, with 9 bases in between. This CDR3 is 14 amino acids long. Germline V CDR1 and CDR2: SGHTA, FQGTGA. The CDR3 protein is CASSLSGSYSPLHF. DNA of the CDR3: TGTGCCAGCAGCTTAAGCGGATCCTATTCACCCCTCCACTTT.

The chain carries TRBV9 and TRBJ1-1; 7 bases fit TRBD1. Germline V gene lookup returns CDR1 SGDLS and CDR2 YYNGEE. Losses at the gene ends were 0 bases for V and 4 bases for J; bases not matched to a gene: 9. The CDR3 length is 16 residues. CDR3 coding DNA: TGTGCCAGCAGCGTAGGAGAGGGGGCCTTAATCACTGAAGCTTTCTTT. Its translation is CASSVGEGALITEAFF.

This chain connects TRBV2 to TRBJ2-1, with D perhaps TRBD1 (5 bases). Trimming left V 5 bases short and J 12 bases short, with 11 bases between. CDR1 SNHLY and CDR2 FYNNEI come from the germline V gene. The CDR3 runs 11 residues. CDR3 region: CASSQTVWQFF. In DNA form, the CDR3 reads TGTGCCAGCAGTCAGACAGTATGGCAGTTCTTC.

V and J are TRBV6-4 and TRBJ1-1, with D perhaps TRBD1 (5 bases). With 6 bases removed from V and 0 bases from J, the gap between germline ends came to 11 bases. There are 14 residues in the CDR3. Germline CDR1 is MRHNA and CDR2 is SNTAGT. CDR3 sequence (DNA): TGTGCCAGCAGCCCGGGGGGGGTGAACACTGAAGCTTTCTTT. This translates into CASSPGGVNTEAFF.

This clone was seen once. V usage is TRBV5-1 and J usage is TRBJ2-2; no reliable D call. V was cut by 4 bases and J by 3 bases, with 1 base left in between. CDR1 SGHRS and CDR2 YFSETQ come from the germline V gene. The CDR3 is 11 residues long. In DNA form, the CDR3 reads TGCGCCAGCAGCGACACCGGGGAGCTGTTTTTT. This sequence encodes CASSDTGELFF.

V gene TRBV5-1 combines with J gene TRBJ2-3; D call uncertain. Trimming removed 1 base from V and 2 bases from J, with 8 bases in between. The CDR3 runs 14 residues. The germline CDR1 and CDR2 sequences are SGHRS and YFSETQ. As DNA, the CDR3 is TGCGCCAGCAGCTTGCGTGCGGTCACAGATACGCAGTATTTT. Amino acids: CASSLRAVTDTQYF.

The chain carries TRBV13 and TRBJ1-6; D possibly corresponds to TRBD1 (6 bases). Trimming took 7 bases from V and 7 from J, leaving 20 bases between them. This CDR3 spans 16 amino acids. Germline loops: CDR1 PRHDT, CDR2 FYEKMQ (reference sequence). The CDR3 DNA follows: TGTGCCAGCATCCCGCCCCAGGGGTCAAGGAATTCACCCCTCCACTTT. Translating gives CASIPPQGSRNSPLHF.

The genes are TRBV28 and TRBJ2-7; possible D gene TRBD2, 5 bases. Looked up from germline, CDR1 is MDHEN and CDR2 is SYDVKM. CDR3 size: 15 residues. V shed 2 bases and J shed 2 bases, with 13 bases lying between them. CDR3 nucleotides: TGTGCCAGCAGTTTAGGCGGGCCCCCTACCTACGAGCAGTACTTC. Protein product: CASSLGGPPTYEQYF.

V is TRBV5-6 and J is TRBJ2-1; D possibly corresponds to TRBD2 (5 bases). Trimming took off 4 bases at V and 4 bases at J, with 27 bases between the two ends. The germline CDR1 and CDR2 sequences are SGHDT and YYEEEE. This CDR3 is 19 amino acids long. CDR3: CASSLLVLFYGDSYNEQFF. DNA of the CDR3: TGTGCCAGCAGCCTGCTTGTCCTTTTTTACGGGGATTCGTACAATGAGCAGTTCTTC.

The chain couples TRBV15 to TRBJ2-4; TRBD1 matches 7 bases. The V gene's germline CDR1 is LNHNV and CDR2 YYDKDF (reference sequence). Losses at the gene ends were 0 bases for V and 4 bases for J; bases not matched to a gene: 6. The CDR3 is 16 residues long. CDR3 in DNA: TGTGCCACCAGCAGAGACAGGGGGACAGCGAAAAACATTCAGTACTTC. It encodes CATSRDRGTAKNIQYF.

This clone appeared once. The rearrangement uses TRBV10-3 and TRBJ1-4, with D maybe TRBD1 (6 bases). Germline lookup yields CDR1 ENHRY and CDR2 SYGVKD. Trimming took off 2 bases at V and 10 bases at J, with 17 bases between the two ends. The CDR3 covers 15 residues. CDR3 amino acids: CAISEPDSALGKLFF. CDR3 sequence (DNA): TGTGCCATCAGTGAGCCGGACAGCGCCTTAGGAAAACTGTTTTTT.

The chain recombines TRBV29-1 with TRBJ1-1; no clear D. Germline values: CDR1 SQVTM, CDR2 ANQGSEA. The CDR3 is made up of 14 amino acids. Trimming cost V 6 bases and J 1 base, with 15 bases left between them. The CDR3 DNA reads TGCAGCGTCTTCAGTTGGCCCCCGAACACTGAAGCTTTCTTT. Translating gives CSVFSWPPNTEAFF.

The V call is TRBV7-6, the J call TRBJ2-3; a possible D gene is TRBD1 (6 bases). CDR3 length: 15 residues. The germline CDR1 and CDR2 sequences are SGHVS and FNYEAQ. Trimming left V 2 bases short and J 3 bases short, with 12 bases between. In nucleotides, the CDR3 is TGTGCCAGCAGCTTACTTTCCACAGGGACAGATACGCAGTATTTT. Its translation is CASSLLSTGTDTQYF.

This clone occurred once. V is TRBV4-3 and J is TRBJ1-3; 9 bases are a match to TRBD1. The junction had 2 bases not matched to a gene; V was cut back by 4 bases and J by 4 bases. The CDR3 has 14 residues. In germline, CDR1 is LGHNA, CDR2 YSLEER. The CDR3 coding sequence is TGCGCCAGCAGCCCCGGGACAGGGGGAAACACCATATATTTT. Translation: CASSPGTGGNTIYF.

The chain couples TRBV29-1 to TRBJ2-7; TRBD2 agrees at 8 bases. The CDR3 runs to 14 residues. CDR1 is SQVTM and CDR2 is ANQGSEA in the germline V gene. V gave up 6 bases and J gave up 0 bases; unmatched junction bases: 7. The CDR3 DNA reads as TGCAGCGTCAATAGCGGGGCTAGCTCCTACGAGCAGTACTTC. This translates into CSVNSGASSYEQYF.

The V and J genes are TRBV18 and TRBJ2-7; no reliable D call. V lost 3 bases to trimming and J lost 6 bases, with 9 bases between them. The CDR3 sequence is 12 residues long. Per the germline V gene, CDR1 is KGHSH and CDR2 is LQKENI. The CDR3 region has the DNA TGTGCCAGCTCACCTGCCCCTCCCGAGCAGTACTTC. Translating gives CASSPAPPEQYF. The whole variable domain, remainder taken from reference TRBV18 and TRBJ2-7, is NAGVMQNPRHLVRRRGQEARLRCSPMKGHSHVYWYRQLPEEGLKFMVYLQKENIIDESGMPKERFSAEFPKEGPSILRIQQVVRGDSAAYFCASSPAPPEQYFGPGTRLTVT.

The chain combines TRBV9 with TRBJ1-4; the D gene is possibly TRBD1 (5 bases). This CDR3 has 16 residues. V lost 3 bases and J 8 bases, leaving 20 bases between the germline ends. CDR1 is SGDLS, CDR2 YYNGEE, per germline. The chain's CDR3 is CASSAHTGTVEEKLFF. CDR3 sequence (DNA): TGTGCCAGCAGCGCCCATACCGGGACTGTCGAAGAAAAACTGTTTTTT.

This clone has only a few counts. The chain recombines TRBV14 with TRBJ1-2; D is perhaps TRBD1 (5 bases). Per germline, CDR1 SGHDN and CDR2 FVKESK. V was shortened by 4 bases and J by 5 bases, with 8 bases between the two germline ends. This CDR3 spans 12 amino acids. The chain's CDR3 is CASSRDGYGYTF. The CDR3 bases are TGTGCCAGCAGCCGGGACGGGTATGGCTACACCTTC.

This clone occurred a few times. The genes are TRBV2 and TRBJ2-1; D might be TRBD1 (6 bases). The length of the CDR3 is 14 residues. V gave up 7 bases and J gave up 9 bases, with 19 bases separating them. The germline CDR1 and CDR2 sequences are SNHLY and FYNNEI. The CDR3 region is CASTTGFKGSEQFF. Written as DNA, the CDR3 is TGTGCCAGCACCACAGGGTTTAAAGGGAGTGAGCAGTTCTTC.